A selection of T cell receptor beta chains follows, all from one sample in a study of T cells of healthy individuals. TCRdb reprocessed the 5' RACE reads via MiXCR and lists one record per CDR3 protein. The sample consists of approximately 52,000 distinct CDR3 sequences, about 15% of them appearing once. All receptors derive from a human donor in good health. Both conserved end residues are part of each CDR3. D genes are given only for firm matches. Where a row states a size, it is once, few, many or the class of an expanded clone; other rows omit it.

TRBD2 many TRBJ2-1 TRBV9 CASSDGTRRVNEQFF TGTGCCAGCAGCGACGGGACTAGGCGCGTCAATGAGCAGTTCTTC
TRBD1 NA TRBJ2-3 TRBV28 CASSDPSGGAGTDTQYF TGTGCCAGCAGCGATCCATCAGGGGGCGCGGGCACAGATACGCAGTATTTT
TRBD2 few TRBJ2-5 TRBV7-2 CASSLNGGQETQYF TGTGCCAGCAGCTTGAACGGGGGGCAAGAGACCCAGTACTTC
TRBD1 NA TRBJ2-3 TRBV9 CASSVEQGAQGDTQYF TGTGCCAGCAGCGTAGAGCAGGGGGCTCAGGGAGATACGCAGTATTTT
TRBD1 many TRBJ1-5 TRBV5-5 CASSPGQGGNQPQHF TGTGCCAGCAGCCCGGGACAGGGAGGAAATCAGCCCCAGCATTTT
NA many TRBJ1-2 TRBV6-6 CASTLSRAGLDGYTF TGTGCCAGCACCTTGTCCCGGGCAGGGTTGGATGGCTACACCTTC
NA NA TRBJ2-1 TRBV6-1 CASRKDRDSYNEQLF TGTGCCAGCAGGAAAGACAGGGACTCCTACAATGAGCAGTTATTC
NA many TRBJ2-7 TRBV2 CASSETREQYF TGTGCCAGCAGTGAGACGAGAGAGCAGTACTTC
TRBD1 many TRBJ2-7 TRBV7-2 CASSAGTGGSYEQYF TGTGCCAGCAGCGCCGGGACAGGGGGTTCCTACGAGCAGTACTTC
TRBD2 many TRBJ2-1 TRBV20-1 CSAEPTSGRTYNEQFF TGCAGTGCCGAACCGACTAGCGGGAGAACCTACAATGAGCAGTTCTTC
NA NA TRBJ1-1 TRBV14 CASSVDGWGTEAFF TGTGCCAGCAGCGTAGACGGGTGGGGCACTGAAGCTTTCTTT
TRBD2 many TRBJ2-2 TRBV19 CASSIRGGNTGELFF TGTGCCAGTAGTATCCGGGGGGGCAACACCGGGGAGCTGTTTTTT
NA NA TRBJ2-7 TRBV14 CASSPGFYEQYF TGTGCCAGCAGCCCGGGCTTCTACGAGCAGTACTTC
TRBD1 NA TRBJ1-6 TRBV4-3 CASSQSGTGNSPLHF TGCGCCAGCAGCCAATCCGGGACAGGGAATTCACCCCTCCACTTT
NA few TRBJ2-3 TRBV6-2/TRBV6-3 CASSLRESTPTDTQYF TGTGCCAGCAGCCTCCGGGAGTCAACCCCCACAGATACGCAGTATTTT
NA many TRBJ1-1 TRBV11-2 CASSPRTSPDTEAFF TGTGCCAGCAGCCCACGGACTTCGCCTGACACTGAAGCTTTCTTT
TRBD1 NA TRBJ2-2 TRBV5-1 CASSLVAGGNTGELFF TGCGCCAGCAGCTTGGTGGCAGGGGGCAACACCGGGGAGCTGTTTTTT
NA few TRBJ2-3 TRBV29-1 CSVRTTSGDTQYF TGCAGCGTCCGGACTACTTCGGGAGATACGCAGTATTTT
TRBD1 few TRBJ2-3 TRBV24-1 CATSDLTGGPDTQYF TGTGCCACCAGTGATTTGACAGGGGGCCCAGATACGCAGTATTTT
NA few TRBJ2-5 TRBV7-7 CATSEGGFGETQYF TGTGCCACCTCGGAGGGGGGCTTCGGGGAGACCCAGTACTTC
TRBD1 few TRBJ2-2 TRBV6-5 CASSKKTGGAGELFF TGTGCCAGCAGCAAGAAAACAGGGGGTGCCGGGGAGCTGTTTTTT
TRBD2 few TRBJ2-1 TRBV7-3 CASSLRGTTSYNEQFF TGTGCCAGCAGCTTAAGGGGGACTACTTCCTACAATGAGCAGTTCTTC
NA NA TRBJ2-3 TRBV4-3 CASSHKIGATDTQYF TGCGCCAGCAGCCACAAAATCGGGGCAACAGATACGCAGTATTTT
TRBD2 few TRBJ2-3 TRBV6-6 CASSLGGSGGVDTQYF TGTGCCAGCAGTTTGGGAGGTAGCGGGGGGGTAGATACGCAGTATTTT
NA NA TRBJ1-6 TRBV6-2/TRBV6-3 CASSQDGYNSPLHF TGTGCCAGCAGCCAAGACGGTTATAATTCACCCCTCCACTTT
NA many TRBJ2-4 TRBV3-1 CASSYLQGNIQYF TGTGCCAGCAGCTATCTTCAGGGGAACATTCAGTACTTC
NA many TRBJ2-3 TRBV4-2 CASSLGRDTQYF TGTGCCAGCAGCCTCGGGCGGGATACGCAGTATTTT